This T cell receptor beta chain was sequenced during a study of long-term antiretroviral therapy in people with HIV. V lost 1 base and J lost 0, with 8 bases in between. This CDR3 has 15 residues. Germline assignment: CDR1 SGHTA and CDR2 FQGNSA. Every donor had one or more pre-ART and two or more post-ART PBMC samples. They ran version v3.0 of the immunoSEQ assay at survey level. Profiling relied on immunoSEQ multiplex PCR, and the TCRdb table lists in-frame clones only, not all of them. The sample holds about 22,000 clones, 88% seen once. This clonotype was sampled from a man aged 60 to 69 with HIV. The J gene is TRBJ2-3, the V gene TRBV7-2; D is undetermined. The input for sequencing was unsorted PBMCs, taken 0.6 years after starting antiretroviral therapy. CDR3 amino acids: CASSLEPGSTDTQYF. CDR3 nucleotides: TGTGCCAGCAGCTTAGAGCCGGGCAGCACAGATACGCAGTATTTT.